A selection of T cell receptor beta chains follows, all from one sample in a study of cytomegalovirus exposure and HLA in healthy donors. Sequencing used immunoSEQ multiplex PCR; TCRdb keeps in-frame clones, though not all of them. The sample has about 140,000 clones, around nine tenths seen once. Sequencing used PBMCs. These receptors all stem from a man in his late teens or twenties in good health and CMV-seropositive. Each CDR3 is given with its conserved first and last residue. A D gene is named only where the DNA matches it firmly. Expanded clones are given a class, and other clones once, few, many or no size at all.

v_gene: TRBV5-6; abundance: .; j_gene: TRBJ2-5; d_gene: TRBD2; len: 16; CDR3aa: CASSQGLAGLQETQYF; CDR3nt: TGTGCCAGCAGCCAGGGACTAGCGGGGCTCCAAGAGACCCAGTACTTC
v_gene: TRBV27; abundance: .; j_gene: TRBJ1-1; d_gene: .; len: 13; CDR3aa: CASRTSRSGRAFF; CDR3nt: TGTGCCAGCAGAACCTCTCGTTCGGGTCGAGCTTTCTTT
v_gene: TRBV27; abundance: .; j_gene: TRBJ2-3; d_gene: .; len: 16; CDR3aa: CASSRLEGAFADTQYF; CDR3nt: TGTGCCAGCAGTCGTCTGGAGGGGGCGTTCGCAGATACGCAGTATTTT
v_gene: TRBV6-8; abundance: .; j_gene: TRBJ2-7; d_gene: .; len: 12; CDR3aa: CASSSTGREQYF; CDR3nt: TGTGCCAGCAGTTCAACAGGGCGAGAGCAGTACTTC
v_gene: TRBV9; abundance: .; j_gene: TRBJ2-3; d_gene: TRBD2; len: 15; CDR3aa: CASSVTSGNPEAQYF; CDR3nt: TGTGCCAGCAGCGTGACTAGCGGGAACCCAGAGGCGCAGTATTTT
v_gene: TRBV7-9; abundance: once; j_gene: TRBJ2-3; d_gene: TRBD2; len: 14; CDR3aa: CASSFGGRDDTQYF; CDR3nt: TGTGCCAGCAGCTTTGGAGGGAGGGACGATACGCAGTATTTT
v_gene: TRBV7-9; abundance: .; j_gene: TRBJ2-7; d_gene: TRBD2; len: 15; CDR3aa: CASSLDLAGVPEQYF; CDR3nt: TGTGCCAGCAGCTTAGACCTGGCGGGAGTTCCCGAGCAGTACTTC
v_gene: TRBV5-8; abundance: .; j_gene: TRBJ1-5; d_gene: TRBD1; len: 15; CDR3aa: CASSLGTGGNQPQHF; CDR3nt: TGTGCCAGCAGCTTGGGGACAGGAGGTAACCAGCCCCAGCATTTT
v_gene: TRBV19; abundance: .; j_gene: TRBJ1-4; d_gene: .; len: 13; CDR3aa: CASHTGWGEKLFF; CDR3nt: TGTGCCAGCCACACAGGGTGGGGTGAAAAACTGTTTTTT
v_gene: TRBV21-1; abundance: .; j_gene: TRBJ1-1; d_gene: .; len: 15; CDR3aa: CASSPRCTGDTEAFF; CDR3nt: TGTGCCAGCAGCCCGAGGTGCACAGGGGACACTGAAGCTTTCTTT
v_gene: TRBV11-2; abundance: few; j_gene: TRBJ1-1; d_gene: .; len: 13; CDR3aa: CASSLDQGRPPFF; CDR3nt: TGTGCCAGCAGCTTAGATCAGGGCAGGCCCCCTTTCTTT
v_gene: TRBV7-9; abundance: .; j_gene: TRBJ2-3; d_gene: .; len: 17; CDR3aa: CASSLAGWAGTTDTQYF; CDR3nt: TGTGCCAGCAGCTTAGCCGGGTGGGCGGGAACAACAGATACGCAGTATTTT
v_gene: TRBV10-3; abundance: .; j_gene: TRBJ2-7; d_gene: TRBD1; len: 15; CDR3aa: CAISESGQGNIEQYF; CDR3nt: TGTGCCATCAGTGAGTCAGGACAGGGTAACATCGAGCAGTACTTC
v_gene: TRBV27; abundance: .; j_gene: TRBJ1-2; d_gene: .; len: 12; CDR3aa: CASGWGGYGYTF; CDR3nt: TGTGCCAGCGGTTGGGGGGGCTATGGCTACACCTTC
v_gene: TRBV19; abundance: .; j_gene: TRBJ2-7; d_gene: .; len: 11; CDR3aa: CASSADYEQYF; CDR3nt: TGTGCCAGTAGTGCAGACTACGAGCAGTACTTC
v_gene: TRBV7-9; abundance: .; j_gene: TRBJ2-1; d_gene: TRBD2; len: 15; CDR3aa: CASSQLSGSYNEQFF; CDR3nt: TGTGCCAGCAGCCAGTTAAGCGGGAGTTACAATGAGCAGTTCTTC
v_gene: TRBV5-8; abundance: .; j_gene: TRBJ2-2; d_gene: .; len: 14; CDR3aa: CASSIHRASGELFF; CDR3nt: TGTGCCAGCAGCATCCACAGGGCCTCCGGGGAGCTGTTTTTT
v_gene: TRBV28; abundance: .; j_gene: TRBJ2-7; d_gene: TRBD1; len: 15; CDR3aa: CASSLPGQGYYEQYF; CDR3nt: TGTGCCAGCAGTTTACCGGGACAGGGGTACTACGAGCAGTACTTC
v_gene: TRBV29-1; abundance: .; j_gene: TRBJ2-3; d_gene: .; len: 15; CDR3aa: CSAMTQGRHTDTQYF; CDR3nt: TGCAGCGCCATGACCCAGGGTCGCCACACAGATACGCAGTATTTT
v_gene: TRBV30; abundance: .; j_gene: TRBJ2-3; d_gene: TRBD1; len: 16; CDR3aa: CAWSKGDRASTDTQYF; CDR3nt: TGTGCCTGGAGTAAGGGGGACAGGGCAAGCACAGATACGCAGTATTTT
v_gene: TRBV7-6; abundance: .; j_gene: TRBJ2-7; d_gene: TRBD1; len: 13; CDR3aa: CASSLETGDEQYF; CDR3nt: TGTGCCAGCAGCTTAGAAACAGGGGACGAGCAGTACTTC
v_gene: TRBV7-3; abundance: few; j_gene: TRBJ2-1; d_gene: TRBD1; len: 16; CDR3aa: CASSYTPDRANNEQFF; CDR3nt: TGTGCCAGCAGCTACACTCCGGACAGGGCAAACAATGAGCAGTTCTTC
v_gene: TRBV7-6; abundance: .; j_gene: TRBJ2-2; d_gene: .; len: 14; CDR3aa: CASSPWGGPGELFF; CDR3nt: TGTGCCAGCAGCCCATGGGGGGGGCCCGGGGAGCTGTTTTTT
v_gene: TRBV19; abundance: few; j_gene: TRBJ1-2; d_gene: TRBD1; len: 12; CDR3aa: CASRDRPRGYTF; CDR3nt: TGTGCCAGTCGGGACAGACCCAGGGGCTACACCTTC
v_gene: TRBV9; abundance: .; j_gene: TRBJ2-1; d_gene: TRBD2; len: 14; CDR3aa: CASSGTSGMDEQFF; CDR3nt: TGTGCCAGCAGCGGGACTAGCGGGATGGATGAGCAGTTCTTC
v_gene: TRBV7-9; abundance: .; j_gene: TRBJ2-5; d_gene: .; len: 16; CDR3aa: CASSQADWGEGETQYF; CDR3nt: TGTGCCAGCAGCCAGGCCGATTGGGGAGAGGGTGAGACCCAGTACTTC
v_gene: TRBV6-5; abundance: .; j_gene: TRBJ1-3; d_gene: .; len: 15; CDR3aa: CASSPSGTYGNTIYF; CDR3nt: TGTGCCAGCAGTCCCTCGGGAACCTATGGAAACACCATATATTTT
v_gene: TRBV6-5; abundance: .; j_gene: TRBJ2-7; d_gene: .; len: 15; CDR3aa: CASSYSPSVSYEQYF; CDR3nt: TGTGCCAGCAGTTACTCTCCTAGCGTTTCCTACGAGCAGTACTTC
v_gene: TRBV7-6; abundance: .; j_gene: TRBJ1-3; d_gene: .; len: 17; CDR3aa: CASSLLGGTDSGNTIYF; CDR3nt: TGTGCCAGCAGCCTACTTGGCGGGACGGACTCTGGAAACACCATATATTTT
v_gene: TRBV19; abundance: .; j_gene: TRBJ1-1; d_gene: .; len: 10; CDR3aa: CATFTGEAFF; CDR3nt: TGTGCCACCTTCACAGGGGAAGCTTTCTTT
v_gene: TRBV14; abundance: .; j_gene: TRBJ2-2; d_gene: .; len: 15; CDR3aa: CASSQWELGPGELFF; CDR3nt: TGTGCCAGCAGCCAATGGGAACTAGGACCCGGGGAGCTGTTTTTT
v_gene: TRBV10-3; abundance: .; j_gene: TRBJ1-1; d_gene: .; len: 14; CDR3aa: CAISLGGANTEAFF; CDR3nt: TGTGCCATCAGCCTGGGGGGGGCAAACACTGAAGCTTTCTTT
v_gene: TRBV9; abundance: .; j_gene: TRBJ2-7; d_gene: .; len: 13; CDR3aa: CASSVALLDEQYF; CDR3nt: TGTGCCAGCAGCGTAGCTCTGCTAGACGAGCAGTACTTC
v_gene: TRBV6-1; abundance: .; j_gene: TRBJ2-1; d_gene: .; len: 12; CDR3aa: CASSVRGNEQFF; CDR3nt: TGTGCCAGCAGTGTCCGGGGCAATGAGCAGTTCTTC
v_gene: TRBV5-1; abundance: .; j_gene: TRBJ1-1; d_gene: .; len: 15; CDR3aa: CASSLAGGDGTEAFF; CDR3nt: TGCGCCAGCAGCTTGGCCGGCGGGGATGGCACTGAAGCTTTCTTT
v_gene: TRBV27; abundance: .; j_gene: TRBJ2-3; d_gene: TRBD1; len: 16; CDR3aa: CASSAAGTGGPDTQYF; CDR3nt: TGTGCCAGCAGTGCCGCCGGGACAGGGGGCCCTGATACGCAGTATTTT
v_gene: TRBV6-5; abundance: .; j_gene: TRBJ1-1; d_gene: TRBD1; len: 14; CDR3aa: CASSYRGLNTEAFF; CDR3nt: TGTGCCAGCAGTTATAGGGGGCTGAACACTGAAGCTTTCTTT
v_gene: TRBV6-1; abundance: .; j_gene: TRBJ1-2; d_gene: .; len: 13; CDR3aa: CASTGQFLFGYTF; CDR3nt: TGTGCCAGCACGGGACAATTCCTCTTTGGCTACACCTTC
v_gene: TRBV6-5; abundance: .; j_gene: TRBJ1-2; d_gene: .; len: 13; CDR3aa: CASSHGQFYGYTF; CDR3nt: TGTGCCAGCAGTCACGGACAGTTCTATGGCTACACCTTC
v_gene: TRBV2; abundance: .; j_gene: TRBJ2-2; d_gene: TRBD1; len: 16; CDR3aa: CASSGDRASNTGELFF; CDR3nt: TGTGCCAGCAGTGGTGACAGGGCCTCGAACACCGGGGAGCTGTTTTTT
v_gene: TRBV7-9; abundance: .; j_gene: TRBJ2-1; d_gene: .; len: 13; CDR3aa: CASSPYQNNEQFF; CDR3nt: TGTGCCAGCAGCCCGTATCAGAACAATGAGCAGTTCTTC
v_gene: TRBV5-1; abundance: .; j_gene: TRBJ2-5; d_gene: .; len: 15; CDR3aa: CASSLGSGVGETQYF; CDR3nt: TGCGCCAGCAGCTTGGGCTCAGGGGTTGGGGAGACCCAGTACTTC
v_gene: TRBV19; abundance: .; j_gene: TRBJ2-7; d_gene: TRBD2; len: 14; CDR3aa: CASSGRAGDYEQYF; CDR3nt: TGTGCCAGTAGTGGCCGGGCGGGAGACTACGAGCAGTACTTC
v_gene: TRBV15; abundance: .; j_gene: TRBJ2-1; d_gene: TRBD2; len: 16; CDR3aa: CATSRDPSGSADEQFF; CDR3nt: TGTGCCACCAGCAGAGATCCTAGCGGGAGTGCGGATGAGCAGTTCTTC
v_gene: TRBV11-2; abundance: .; j_gene: TRBJ2-5; d_gene: TRBD2; len: 18; CDR3aa: CASSLEARGGGRQETQYF; CDR3nt: TGTGCCAGCAGCTTAGAAGCCCGGGGCGGGGGAAGACAAGAGACCCAGTACTTC
v_gene: TRBV4-1; abundance: .; j_gene: TRBJ1-1; d_gene: .; len: 13; CDR3aa: CASSQGFGAEAFF; CDR3nt: TGCGCCAGCAGCCAAGGATTCGGGGCTGAAGCTTTCTTT
v_gene: TRBV7-2; abundance: .; j_gene: TRBJ1-4; d_gene: .; len: 12; CDR3aa: CASSHPPKKLFF; CDR3nt: TGTGCCAGCAGCCATCCCCCCAAAAAACTGTTTTTT
v_gene: TRBV4-1; abundance: .; j_gene: TRBJ2-3; d_gene: TRBD2; len: 17; CDR3aa: CASSRAGLAASTDTQYF; CDR3nt: TGCGCCAGCAGCCGGGCCGGACTAGCAGCGAGCACAGATACGCAGTATTTT
v_gene: TRBV10-3; abundance: .; j_gene: TRBJ2-7; d_gene: TRBD2; len: 14; CDR3aa: CAIMERGESYEQYF; CDR3nt: TGTGCCATCATGGAGCGGGGGGAATCCTACGAGCAGTACTTC
v_gene: TRBV4-1; abundance: .; j_gene: TRBJ2-4; d_gene: .; len: 15; CDR3aa: CASSQEGSGKNIQYF; CDR3nt: TGCGCCAGCAGCCAAGAGGGAAGCGGCAAAAACATTCAGTACTTC
v_gene: TRBV19; abundance: once; j_gene: TRBJ1-5; d_gene: TRBD1; len: 15; CDR3aa: CASSPLRDRGQPQHF; CDR3nt: TGTGCCAGTAGTCCCCTCCGGGACAGGGGTCAGCCCCAGCATTTT
v_gene: TRBV11-2; abundance: once; j_gene: TRBJ2-4; d_gene: TRBD2; len: 16; CDR3aa: CASSTTSGRVMNIQYF; CDR3nt: TGTGCCAGCAGTACGACTAGCGGGAGGGTTATGAACATTCAGTACTTC
v_gene: TRBV27; abundance: .; j_gene: TRBJ1-1; d_gene: .; len: 15; CDR3aa: CASSLTTGGSTEAFF; CDR3nt: TGTGCCAGCAGTTTGACAACCGGCGGGAGCACTGAAGCTTTCTTT
v_gene: TRBV2; abundance: .; j_gene: TRBJ2-3; d_gene: TRBD2; len: 13; CDR3aa: CASTGAGGDTQYF; CDR3nt: TGTGCCAGCACTGGAGCGGGAGGAGATACGCAGTATTTT
v_gene: TRBV6-5; abundance: .; j_gene: TRBJ1-2; d_gene: TRBD1; len: 16; CDR3aa: CASSFRDRGPNYGYTF; CDR3nt: TGTGCCAGCAGTTTCCGGGACAGGGGGCCTAACTATGGCTACACCTTC